These 13 T cell receptor beta chains originate from one sample sequenced in a study of molecular identifiers for immune sequencing clone quantification. TCRdb passed the PCR reads through MiXCR, listing each CDR3 protein once. The sample holds under 800,000 distinct CDR3 sequences, about 25% seen once. The sample comprised naive CD8+ T cells from blood, with Jurkat cell RNA spiked in. Described subset: FACS-sorted CD8+CD4-CCR7+CD45RA+ naive T cells. Receptors were obtained from a human donor in good health. Some libraries in this study had Jurkat cell RNA spiked in.

With respect to this clonotype: This may be a read error, as it is one base from a much larger clone. V is TRBV7-8 and J is TRBJ2-5; D may be TRBD2 (5 bases). This CDR3 region has 13 residues. Germline CDR1 reads SGHVS; CDR2 reads FQNEAQ. The CDR3 coding sequence is TGTGCCAGCAGCTTATGGCGGGTGGAGACCCGGTACTTC. This encodes CASSLWRVETRYF.

This clonotype was recorded many times. V gene TRBV2 combines with J gene TRBJ1-1, with 11 bases aligning to TRBD1. Germline values: CDR1 SNHLY, CDR2 FYNNEI. The CDR3 has 13 amino acids. V lost 6 bases to trimming and J lost 4 bases; unmatched junction nucleotides: 1. The CDR3 here is CASRGTGGTEAFF. The CDR3 bases are TGTGCCAGCAGGGGGACAGGGGGCACTGAAGCTTTCTTT.

J is TRBJ2-1 and V is TRBV5-1, with a tentative D call TRBD2 (7 bases). Germline-derived CDR1 and CDR2 are SGHRS and YFSETQ. Trimming left V 0 bases short and J 7 bases short, with 23 bases between. This CDR3 spans 18 amino acids. In DNA, the CDR3 is TGCGCCAGCAGCTTGGGGGGGCTAGCGGCCCTACCAGGGAATGAGCAGTTCTTC. It yields the protein CASSLGGLAALPGNEQFF.

A note on this clonotype: A much larger clone differs by one base, so this may be a read error. V and J are TRBV6-2 or TRBV6-3 and TRBJ2-7, with D uncertain. V was clipped by 5 bases and J by 0 bases, with 11 bases between them. CDR3 size: 14 residues. Germline CDR1 reads MNHEY; CDR2 reads SVGEGT. The CDR3 bases are TGTGCCAGCAGTCCTTCGGTCCTCTCCTACGAGCAGTACTTC. This encodes CASSPSVLSYEQYF.

About this clonotype: This is likely a read error, given that the CDR3 carries no conserved phenylalanine or tryptophan at its end. The gene calls are TRBV5-3 and TRBJ2-5; D call uncertain. TRBV5-3 is given ORF status, its function remaining uncertain. This CDR3 comprises 12 residues. The CDR3 reads CASSLGRETQYS. CDR3 DNA: TGTGCCAGCAGCTTGGGAAGAGAGACCCAGTACTCC.

There are many counts of this clonotype. This chain joins TRBV7-2 and TRBJ2-7; D assignment may be TRBD1 or TRBD2 (6 bases each). The CDR3 extends over 14 amino acids. V was trimmed by 4 bases and J by 2 bases, leaving 12 bases between them. Germline CDR1 reads SGHTA; CDR2 reads FQGNSA. The CDR3 DNA sequence: TGTGCCAGCAGCTACCTTGGGGGGCCCTACGAGCAGTACTTC. Translating it yields CASSYLGGPYEQYF.

At least ten counts were recorded for this clonotype. The CDR3 is CASRPGPRQGSNQPQHF. The CDR3 DNA sequence: TGTGCCAGCAGACCCGGACCCCGGCAGGGGAGCAATCAGCCCCAGCATTTT. This chain joins TRBV11-2 and TRBJ1-5; possible D gene TRBD1, 6 bases. Germline V gene sequence: CDR1 SGHAT, CDR2 FQNNGV. This CDR3 has 17 residues. V lost 6 bases and J lost 1, with 19 bases in between. The full variable domain, completed using reference TRBV11-2 and TRBJ1-5, is EAGVAQSPRYKIIEKRQSVAFWCNPISGHATLYWYQQILGQGPKLLIQFQNNGVVDDSQLPKDRFSAERLKGVDSTLKIQPAKLEDSAVYLCASRPGPRQGSNQPQHFGDGTRLSIL.

This clonotype was seen only a few times. The genes are TRBV19 and TRBJ2-1; 10 nucleotides agree with TRBD2. The CDR3 is 18 amino acids. Losses at the gene ends were 6 bases for V and 5 bases for J; bases not matched to a gene: 16. Germline loops: CDR1 LNHDA, CDR2 SQIVND (reference sequence). The CDR3 coding sequence is TGTGCCAGTAGCCTCTTTTCGACTCTAGCGGGAGTTCACAATGAGCAGTTCTTC. It translates to CASSLFSTLAGVHNEQFF. The whole variable domain, filled in from reference TRBV19 and TRBJ2-1, reads DGGITQSPKYLFRKEGQNVTLSCEQNLNHDAMYWYRQDPGQGLRLIYYSQIVNDFQKGDIAEGYSVSREKKESFPLTVTSAQKNPTAFYLCASSLFSTLAGVHNEQFFGPGTRLTVL.

This clonotype was counted between two and nine times. The chain employs TRBV6-1 and TRBJ2-5; 12 bases line up with TRBD2. In germline, CDR1 is MNHNS, CDR2 SASEGT. The CDR3 has 16 residues. V lost 5 bases and J lost 5; bases outside the gene matches: 9. CDR3 protein: CASSSLTSGGGETQYF. Written as DNA, the CDR3 is TGTGCCAGCAGTTCGCTGACTAGCGGGGGCGGTGAGACCCAGTACTTC.

Points on this clonotype: A much larger clonotype is one base distant, so this may be a read error. The missing conserved phenylalanine or tryptophan at the end of this CDR3 makes a read error likely. V and J are TRBV5-5 and TRBJ2-5; TRBD2 agrees at 8 bases. After removal of 5 bases from V and 2 bases from J, the junction contained 8 bases not matched to a gene. Per germline, CDR1 SGHKS and CDR2 YYEKEE (reference sequence). The CDR3 is made up of 15 amino acids. CDR3 in amino acids: CASSSPGTSQETQYS. CDR3 DNA sequence: TGTGCCAGCAGTTCCCCCGGGACTAGTCAAGAGACCCAGTACTCC.

This clonotype was detected many times. V is TRBV12-3 or TRBV12-4 and J is TRBJ2-3, with D uncertain. The V end was cut by 1 base, the J end by 5 bases, with 16 bases between. This CDR3 is 16 amino acids long. This chain's CDR3 is CASSLGEVEWVDTQYF. DNA of the CDR3: TGTGCCAGCAGTTTAGGAGAGGTGGAATGGGTAGATACGCAGTATTTT.

This clonotype has only a few counts. The rearrangement uses TRBV9 and TRBJ1-1; D not certain. The CDR3 is 13 amino acids. In germline, CDR1 is SGDLS, CDR2 YYNGEE. V dropped 0 bases and J dropped 4 bases, with 7 bases sitting between them. The chain's CDR3 is CASSVASGTEAFF. The CDR3 coding sequence is TGTGCCAGCAGCGTAGCGTCAGGCACTGAAGCTTTCTTT.

This clonotype came up many times. The rearrangement links TRBV29-1 to TRBJ2-2, with D hard to call. CDR3 length: 13 residues. CDR1 and CDR2 (germline): SQVTM, ANQGSEA. V lost 4 bases, J lost 1 base, and 7 bases lay in between. CDR3 in DNA: TGCAGCGTTGGGACCCGGAACACCGGGGAGCTGTTTTTT. This codes for CSVGTRNTGELFF.